A selection of T cell receptor beta chains follows, all from one sample in a study of Graves' ophthalmopathy and Graves' hyperthyroidism. TCRdb redid the calling of the multiplex PCR reads with MiXCR, one entry per CDR3 protein. The sample holds about 180,000 distinct CDR3 sequences, about 40% seen once. Sequencing was carried out using peripheral blood. The receptors shown here come from a woman in her thirties or forties with Graves' ophthalmopathy. CDR3s include the opening cysteine and the closing phenylalanine or tryptophan. Each record gives: V gene, D gene, J gene, CDR3 protein. D genes are given only for firm matches.

v_gene: TRBV28; d_gene: -; j_gene: TRBJ1-5; CDR3aa: CATREQPNQPQHF
v_gene: TRBV28; d_gene: -; j_gene: TRBJ1-1; CDR3aa: CASSFSGTRTSRVNTEAFF
v_gene: TRBV10-3; d_gene: -; j_gene: TRBJ1-2; CDR3aa: CAISERAMGEGYTF
v_gene: TRBV7-2; d_gene: -; j_gene: TRBJ2-7; CDR3aa: CASAGTAGPYEQYF
v_gene: TRBV28; d_gene: -; j_gene: TRBJ1-1; CDR3aa: CASGSGTEAFF
v_gene: TRBV5-1; d_gene: -; j_gene: TRBJ2-2; CDR3aa: CASSLRDIWNTGELFF
v_gene: TRBV7-9; d_gene: TRBD1; j_gene: TRBJ1-2; CDR3aa: CASSLTGGVGYTF
v_gene: TRBV30; d_gene: -; j_gene: TRBJ2-7; CDR3aa: CAWGRQSYEQYF
v_gene: TRBV19; d_gene: TRBD1; j_gene: TRBJ1-3; CDR3aa: CASSRQGAGNTIYF
v_gene: TRBV6-2/TRBV6-3; d_gene: -; j_gene: TRBJ1-1; CDR3aa: CASSYSGLGVFF
v_gene: TRBV6-1; d_gene: -; j_gene: TRBJ1-2; CDR3aa: CASGETGGVYGYTF
v_gene: TRBV6-5; d_gene: -; j_gene: TRBJ2-5; CDR3aa: CASSYGAGKYQETQYF
v_gene: TRBV7-2; d_gene: TRBD2; j_gene: TRBJ2-7; CDR3aa: CATSGTNVREQYF
v_gene: TRBV15; d_gene: -; j_gene: TRBJ1-2; CDR3aa: CATSRDPGGYGYTF
v_gene: TRBV6-5; d_gene: TRBD1; j_gene: TRBJ2-7; CDR3aa: CASSYRDRRYEQYF
v_gene: TRBV7-9; d_gene: -; j_gene: TRBJ2-2; CDR3aa: CASSWQVAGELFF
v_gene: TRBV6-1; d_gene: -; j_gene: TRBJ1-6; CDR3aa: CASSDLRSPGSPLHF
v_gene: TRBV6-2/TRBV6-3; d_gene: -; j_gene: TRBJ1-5; CDR3aa: CASSYREASNQPQHF
v_gene: TRBV27; d_gene: -; j_gene: TRBJ1-6; CDR3aa: CASTNGGGTFTSPLHF
v_gene: TRBV28; d_gene: TRBD1; j_gene: TRBJ2-1; CDR3aa: CASSYAAGTGSFYEQFF
v_gene: TRBV30; d_gene: -; j_gene: TRBJ1-2; CDR3aa: CASKFSGSVGYTF
v_gene: TRBV11-2; d_gene: -; j_gene: TRBJ2-7; CDR3aa: CASSPTGYSYEQYF
v_gene: TRBV6-2/TRBV6-3; d_gene: -; j_gene: TRBJ2-7; CDR3aa: CASRQTGLYEQYF
v_gene: TRBV27; d_gene: -; j_gene: TRBJ1-1; CDR3aa: CASSWGGGTNTEAFF
v_gene: TRBV5-1; d_gene: -; j_gene: TRBJ2-7; CDR3aa: CASAVGPGSYEQYF
v_gene: TRBV6-1; d_gene: -; j_gene: TRBJ2-5; CDR3aa: CASSRHETQYF
v_gene: TRBV30; d_gene: TRBD2; j_gene: TRBJ2-2; CDR3aa: CAWSPEGLAGGNGELFF
v_gene: TRBV28; d_gene: -; j_gene: TRBJ1-6; CDR3aa: CASSSTSYNSPLHF
v_gene: TRBV12-3/TRBV12-4; d_gene: -; j_gene: TRBJ1-2; CDR3aa: CASSLYSYGYTF
v_gene: TRBV20-1; d_gene: TRBD1; j_gene: TRBJ1-2; CDR3aa: CSVLSQGGDSYTF
v_gene: TRBV11-3; d_gene: TRBD1; j_gene: TRBJ1-3; CDR3aa: CASSLNGQGGNTIYF
v_gene: TRBV30; d_gene: TRBD1; j_gene: TRBJ2-5; CDR3aa: CAWSARYRGETQYF
v_gene: TRBV5-1; d_gene: TRBD2; j_gene: TRBJ2-5; CDR3aa: CASSLGSAGGQETQYF
v_gene: TRBV5-1; d_gene: -; j_gene: TRBJ2-7; CDR3aa: CASSAGGAYEQYF